Given below is one T cell receptor (beta chain) in context. What it binds is not known. This entry comes from a study of T cell responses to AZD1222 COVID-19 vaccine. General study findings and limits: Among the donors, most were white British and more were female, and clonal diversity was possibly underestimated. When two AZD1222 doses had been given, Spike-specific TCR breadth and depth rose.

TCRdb's copy holds only in-frame clones and misses some; the assay was immunoSEQ multiplex PCR. The table has roughly 120,000 clones, more than 90% seen once. The sequencing used peripheral blood, collected 28 days after the second AZD1222 dose. This receptor was taken from an adult who received the AZD1222 COVID-19 vaccine.

CDR3 in amino acids: CASLAGGHGGTDTQYF. CDR3 nucleotide sequence: TGTGCCAGCCTAGCGGGGGGGCATGGTGGGACAGATACGCAGTATTTT. This chain connects TRBV5-4 to TRBJ2-3; 12 bases line up with TRBD2. Germline trimming cut 7 bases from V and 3 bases from J; bases unmatched to any gene: 9. Per the germline V gene, CDR1 is SGHNT and CDR2 is YYREEE (reference sequence). The CDR3 runs to 16 residues.